Below, 25 T cell receptor beta chains from the same sample are listed, as sequenced in a study of shared clonotypes between healthy human individuals. TCRdb's table, derived via immunoSEQ multiplex PCR, lists solely in-frame clones and lacks some. The data show more than 2 million clones, approximately 96% seen once. Sequenced sample: naive CD4+ T cells sorted from blood. Subset denoted: CD45RA+ positively selected. The receptors here all came from a man between 18 and 35 years old in good health.

The genes are TRBV18 and TRBJ1-2; D remains unclear. Germline lookup yields CDR1 KGHSH and CDR2 LQKENI. Trimming cost V 4 bases and J 10 bases, with 10 bases left between them. The CDR3 covers 11 residues. CDR3 sequence reads: CASSLRVNYTF. DNA of the CDR3: TGTGCCAGCTCACTCCGAGTCAACTACACCTTC. Combining the CDR3 with reference TRBV18 and TRBJ1-2 gives the whole variable domain NAGVMQNPRHLVRRRGQEARLRCSPMKGHSHVYWYRQLPEEGLKFMVYLQKENIIDESGMPKERFSAEFPKEGPSILRIQQVVRGDSAAYFCASSLRVNYTFGSGTRLTVV.

In its sample, this clone was seen a few times. This chain links TRBV11-2 with TRBJ1-6, with TRBD1 identical over 8 bases. CDR1 is SGHAT and CDR2 is FQNNGV in the germline V gene. There are 16 residues in the CDR3. V shed 0 bases and J 9 bases; nucleotides not matched to a gene: 7. CDR3 nucleotide sequence: TGTGCCAGCAGCTTAGAACCCCGACAGGGGATTTCACCCCTCCACTTT. Translated, it gives CASSLEPRQGISPLHF.

The chain has TRBV10-1 and TRBJ2-2, with D possibly matching TRBD2 (5 bases). Germline CDR1 reads WNHNN; CDR2 reads SYGVQD (reference sequence). The germline V and J ends were trimmed by 6 bases and 5 bases, with 13 bases remaining between them. The CDR3 has 14 residues. CDR3 DNA sequence: TGCGCCAGCAGCAAAAGGACGGGAACCGGGGAGCTGTTTTTT. The encoded protein is CASSKRTGTGELFF.

V gene TRBV19 combines with J gene TRBJ2-1; D gene uncertain. The CDR3 contains 15 residues. Trimming removed 5 bases at V and 9 bases at J, with 20 bases between. Germline V gene data show CDR1 as LNHDA and CDR2 as SQIVND (reference sequence). CDR3 protein: CASSGLSFRAGEQFF. Here the CDR3 DNA reads TGTGCCAGTAGTGGATTGTCATTTCGAGCAGGTGAGCAGTTCTTC.

This chain connects TRBV2 to TRBJ2-6; 9 positions match TRBD1. After removal of 2 bases from V and 0 bases from J, the junction contained 2 bases not matched to a gene. Germline values: CDR1 SNHLY, CDR2 FYNNEI. CDR3 length equals 17 residues. The CDR3 sequence: CASSEWDRASGANVLTF. The CDR3 nucleotides are TGTGCCAGCAGTGAATGGGACAGGGCCTCTGGGGCCAACGTCCTGACTTTC.

As concerns this clone: Different DNA sequences within this sample yield the same CDR3. The chain couples TRBV18 to TRBJ2-7, with TRBD1 as a possible D gene (5 bases). The V gene's germline CDR1 is KGHSH and CDR2 LQKENI. This CDR3 has 13 amino acids. With 3 bases removed from V and 4 bases from J, the gap between germline ends came to 10 bases. CDR3 bases: TGTGCCAGCTCACCTCCAGGGCGATACGAGCAGTACTTC. Amino acid sequence: CASSPPGRYEQYF.

CDR3 DNA sequence: TGTGCCAGCAGTACGGGACAGGCCCCCCAAGAGACCCAGTACTTC. Amino acids: CASSTGQAPQETQYF. This chain links TRBV6-6 with TRBJ2-5; TRBD1 matches at 8 bases. Germline CDR1 and CDR2: MNHNY and SVGAGI (reference sequence). The V gene end was trimmed by 5 bases and the J gene end by 1 base; junction bases not matched to a gene: 6. This CDR3 has 15 amino acids.

The chain is built from TRBV7-8 and TRBJ1-2, with 7 bases identical to TRBD1. Looked up from germline, CDR1 is SGHVS and CDR2 is FQNEAQ. The J segment lost 4 bases and the V segment lost 1 base, leaving 6 bases of the junction unmatched. The CDR3 covers 15 residues. This chain's CDR3 is CASSLVGGDSYGYTF. The CDR3 DNA is TGTGCCAGCAGCTTAGTAGGAGGGGACAGCTATGGCTACACCTTC. Together with reference TRBV7-8 and TRBJ1-2, the CDR3 gives the full variable domain: GAGVSQSPRYKVAKRGQDVALRCDPISGHVSLFWYQQALGQGPEFLTYFQNEAQLDKSGLPSDRFFAERPEGSVSTLKIQRTQQEDSAVYLCASSLVGGDSYGYTFGSGTRLTVV.

This clone came up a few times. The same CDR3 also results from other DNA sequences found in this sample. The rearrangement links TRBV18 to TRBJ1-1; no clear D gene. V lost 2 bases, J lost 1 base, and 8 bases lay in between. Germline values: CDR1 KGHSH, CDR2 LQKENI. The CDR3 length is 14 residues. In DNA, the CDR3 is TGTGCCAGCTCACCAGGGCAGACGAACACTGAAGCTTTCTTT. Translated: CASSPGQTNTEAFF.

V is TRBV9 and J is TRBJ2-5, with 11 bases fitting TRBD2. The CDR3 is 16 amino acids. Germline values: CDR1 SGDLS, CDR2 YYNGEE. V dropped 4 bases and J dropped 0; count of bases not matched to a gene: 5. The CDR3 coding sequence is TGTGCCAGCAGCCCGGGACTAGCGGCGTACCAAGAGACCCAGTACTTC. Translating gives CASSPGLAAYQETQYF. Using reference TRBV9 and TRBJ2-5 for the parts outside the CDR3, the full variable domain is DSGVTQTPKHLITATGQRVTLRCSPRSGDLSVYWYQQSLDQGLQFLIQYYNGEERAKGNILERFSAQQFPDLHSELNLSSLELGDSALYFCASSPGLAAYQETQYFGPGTRLLVL.

This chain uses TRBV7-2 with TRBJ2-7, with D perhaps assigned TRBD1 or TRBD2 (5 bases each). Trimming pared 6 bases from V and 4 bases from J, leaving 16 bases between. Looked up from germline, CDR1 is SGHTA and CDR2 is FQGNSA. The CDR3 is 14 residues long. CDR3 loop: CASRGSDRIYEQYF. CDR3 sequence (DNA): TGTGCCAGCAGGGGGAGTGACAGAATTTACGAGCAGTACTTC.

Comments on this clone: Germline is not matched at one junction end, which may reflect a read error. The gene calls are TRBV23-1 and TRBJ2-1; D uncertain. TRBV23-1 is an ORF, with its function uncertain. CDR3 length: 16 amino acids. DNA for the CDR3: TGCGCCAGCAGTCAATCGGGGAAAATCCAGGCCCTCTGTCAGCTCTTC. The encoded protein is CASSQSGKIQALCQLF.

The rearrangement joins TRBV5-1 to TRBJ1-2; 7 bases line up with TRBD1. This CDR3 spans 13 amino acids. Per the germline V gene, CDR1 is SGHRS and CDR2 is YFSETQ. The J segment lost 7 bases and the V segment lost 4 bases, leaving 7 bases of the junction unmatched. CDR3 in amino acids: CASSSTGEAGYTF. The CDR3, as DNA: TGCGCCAGCAGCAGCACAGGGGAAGCTGGCTACACCTTC.

The rearrangement joins TRBV9 to TRBJ1-4; D is unresolved. Trimming shortened V by 4 bases and J by 8 bases, and 15 bases separated the two germline ends. Germline values: CDR1 SGDLS, CDR2 YYNGEE. The CDR3 contains 14 residues. For the CDR3, the DNA is TGTGCCAGCAGCCGGGGTAGTGCCCGGGAAAAACTGTTTTTT. This encodes CASSRGSAREKLFF.

The chain joins TRBV6-5 to TRBJ1-2; 7 bases fit TRBD1. This CDR3 contains 13 residues. The V gene's germline CDR1 is MNHEY and CDR2 SVGAGI. Trimming took 6 bases from V and 8 from J; bases not matched to a gene: 9. CDR3 nucleotide sequence: TGTGCCAGCAGGCAAGGGGGCGTCGGAGGCTACACCTTC. Its translation: CASRQGGVGGYTF.

V gene TRBV5-1 combines with J gene TRBJ2-6; 12 bases agree with TRBD1. The length of the CDR3 is 18 residues. J lost 4 bases, V lost 0 bases, and 5 bases had no gene match. In germline, CDR1 is SGHRS, CDR2 YFSETQ. The CDR3 nucleotides are TGCGCCAGCAGCTTGGCCGGGACAGGGGGCTTCGGGGCCAACGTCCTGACTTTC. Amino acids: CASSLAGTGGFGANVLTF.

The V and J genes are TRBV10-1 and TRBJ2-1, with a possible D match to TRBD2 (6 bases). The CDR3 is 15 residues long. In germline, CDR1 is WNHNN, CDR2 SYGVQD (reference sequence). The CDR3 protein is CARTREHSTDNEQFF. As DNA, the CDR3 is TGCGCTCGAACCCGGGAGCATTCGACGGACAATGAGCAGTTCTTC.

V is TRBV7-2 and J is TRBJ2-1; D uncertain. V lost 2 bases and J 0 bases, leaving 20 bases between the germline ends. Germline V gene data show CDR1 as SGHTA and CDR2 as FQGNSA. This CDR3 spans 19 amino acids. CDR3 residues: CASSLRTDFSVSSYNEQFF. The CDR3 DNA reads as TGTGCCAGCAGCTTAAGAACCGACTTCAGCGTAAGCTCCTACAATGAGCAGTTCTTC.

To note about this clone: Other DNA sequences within the sample encode an identical CDR3. The gene calls are TRBV7-9 and TRBJ1-2; TRBD1 matches 8 bases. CDR1 is SEHNR, CDR2 FQNEAQ, per germline (reference sequence). The CDR3 covers 15 residues. Losses at the gene ends were 5 bases for V and 4 bases for J; bases not matched to a gene: 9. The CDR3 sequence is CASSLAGGEGYGYTF. As DNA, the CDR3 is TGTGCCAGCAGCCTGGCAGGGGGCGAAGGCTATGGCTACACCTTC.

This chain uses TRBV30 with TRBJ1-6; the match to TRBD1 covers 8 bases. The germline gives CDR1 GTSNPN, CDR2 SVGIG (reference sequence). The CDR3 is 15 amino acids. With V trimmed by 0 bases and J by 8 bases, 6 bases remained unmatched. DNA of the CDR3: TGTGCCTGGAGTGTACCCGGGACAGGTTATTCACCCCTCCACTTT. It codes for CAWSVPGTGYSPLHF.

This sequence joins TRBV7-9 and TRBJ1-5; D remains ambiguous. CDR3 length: 15 amino acids. Between the trimmed V and J ends, which lost 5 bases and 2 bases, there was a span of 13 bases. CDR1 SEHNR and CDR2 FQNEAQ come from the germline V gene (reference sequence). The CDR3 sequence: CASSADTSRNQPQHF. The CDR3 nucleotides are TGTGCCAGCAGCGCAGACACCTCCCGCAATCAGCCCCAGCATTTT.

The chain combines TRBV6-6 with TRBJ2-7; either TRBD1 or TRBD2 may fit D (5 bases each). Trimming shortened V by 0 bases and J by 6 bases, and 15 bases separated the two germline ends. CDR1 MNHNY and CDR2 SVGAGI come from the germline V gene (reference sequence). The CDR3 extends over 15 amino acids. The CDR3 region is CASSYSGDPRVEQYF. The CDR3, as DNA: TGTGCCAGCAGTTACTCGGGGGACCCAAGGGTCGAGCAGTACTTC.

The rearrangement uses TRBV4-1 and TRBJ2-5; a weak D match, TRBD2 (5 bases). The CDR3 covers 18 residues. Per germline, CDR1 MGHRA and CDR2 YSYEKL. Between the trimmed V and J ends, which lost 0 bases and 0 bases, there was a span of 17 bases. CDR3 protein: CASSQDTGSEGDQETQYF. In DNA, the CDR3 is TGCGCCAGCAGCCAAGATACGGGAAGTGAGGGAGACCAAGAGACCCAGTACTTC.

The chain uses TRBV15 and TRBJ2-1; tentatively, D is TRBD1 (6 bases). V lost 4 bases to trimming and J lost 12 bases, with 16 bases between them. Germline V gives CDR1 LNHNV, CDR2 YYDKDF (reference sequence). This CDR3 has 13 amino acids. The CDR3 sequence is CATSKQGSLGQFF. DNA for the CDR3: TGTGCCACCAGCAAGCAGGGGTCGTTGGGGCAGTTCTTC.

The genes are TRBV18 and TRBJ2-2, with D perhaps given as TRBD1 or TRBD2 (5 bases each). The V and J ends lost 2 bases and 5 bases respectively, with 12 bases between them. Germline CDR1 and CDR2: KGHSH and LQKENI. The CDR3 extends over 15 amino acids. In DNA, the CDR3 is TGTGCCAGCTCACCAAGAGAGGGACGTACCGGGGAGCTGTTTTTT. It is translated as CASSPREGRTGELFF.